This T cell receptor (beta chain) is from a study of control samples from healthy donors and cancer patients. The CDR3 is 15 residues long. The J segment lost 5 bases and the V segment lost 3 bases, leaving 4 bases of the junction unmatched. Germline V lookup: CDR1 PRHDT, CDR2 FYEKMQ (reference sequence). Data came from immunoSEQ multiplex PCR; TCRdb stores just in-frame clones and leaves some out. The table has under 75,000 clones, approximately 90% seen once; the top ten hold about 1.2%. Sequencing was carried out using PBMCs. The gene calls are TRBV13 and TRBJ2-5, with TRBD2 matching 12 bases. The TCR was taken from a woman between 50 and 59 years old with colorectal cancer. The CDR3 loop is CASSLGTSGRETQYF. The CDR3, as DNA: TGTGCCAGCAGCTTGGGTACTAGCGGGAGGGAGACCCAGTACTTC.